These 10 T cell receptor beta chains share one sample of origin, sequenced in a study of blood T cell repertoires in COVID-19 (dated by TCRdb to between 2020 and 2021). Library preparation employed the immunoSEQ multiplex PCR assay. In its TCRdb copy, this immuneACCESS table keeps in-frame sequences only and misses some clones. Where compared with another copy, unresolved V genes explain less than half of these, and the others have no known cause. This sample lists a few hundred thousand clones; approximately 91% were detected once. Roughly 0.96% of the sample goes to the ten largest clones. Sample: peripheral blood. The receptors were sampled from a woman in her 40s who had recovered from COVID-19.

This sequence joins TRBV27 and TRBJ2-1; TRBD2 agrees at 10 bases. The trim removed 3 bases at V and 8 bases at J, leaving 10 bases unmatched. Germline V CDR1 and CDR2: MNHEY, SMNVEV (reference sequence). The CDR3 length is 16 residues. CDR3 bases: TGTGCCAGCAGTTTTCTCCGGGCTAGCGGGAGCTATGAGCAGTTCTTC. It yields the protein CASSFLRASGSYEQFF.

This chain uses TRBV19 with TRBJ2-2; D remains unclear. The CDR3 extends over 13 amino acids. Trimming stripped 1 base from V and 6 bases from J, with 6 bases between. Looked up from germline, CDR1 is LNHDA and CDR2 is SQIVND (reference sequence). The CDR3 loop is CASSIVLAGELFF. In nucleotides, the CDR3 is TGTGCCAGTAGTATAGTTCTAGCCGGGGAGCTGTTTTTT.

This clone was counted between two and nine times. The chain recombines TRBV11-1 with TRBJ2-3, with a tentative D call TRBD2 (6 bases). The ends were cut back, 4 bases at V and 1 base at J, with 12 bases in the middle. The CDR3 totals 15 residues. CDR1 SGHAT and CDR2 FQDESV come from the germline V gene (reference sequence). CDR3 amino acids: CASSSWGERTDTQYF. CDR3 coding DNA: TGTGCCAGCAGCTCTTGGGGGGAGCGCACAGATACGCAGTATTTT.

V gene TRBV18 combines with J gene TRBJ2-1, with TRBD1 matching over 8 bases. Trimming at V came to 0 bases and at J to 8 bases, leaving 3 bases not matched to a gene. The germline V gene encodes CDR1 KGHSH and CDR2 LQKENI. The CDR3 loop spans 14 amino acids. The CDR3 bases are TGTGCCAGCTCACCACCCGACAGGGGCGATGAGCAGTTCTTC. It specifies CASSPPDRGDEQFF.

V usage is TRBV18 and J usage is TRBJ2-7; 7 bases fit TRBD1. The CDR3 runs 15 residues. Germline-derived CDR1 and CDR2 are KGHSH and LQKENI. V dropped 1 base and J dropped 3; count of bases not matched to a gene: 6. The CDR3 reads CASSPQGASIYEQYF. CDR3 bases: TGTGCCAGCTCACCACAGGGGGCGAGCATCTACGAGCAGTACTTC.

J is TRBJ2-7 and V is TRBV7-8; D possibly corresponds to TRBD1 (6 bases). Trimming shortened V by 3 bases and J by 2 bases, and 17 bases separated the two germline ends. Germline V gives CDR1 SGHVS, CDR2 FQNEAQ. The CDR3 contains 16 residues. The CDR3, as DNA: TGTGCCAGCAGCTTCCCTGGAGGCCGGACAGCCTACGAGCAGTACTTC. It encodes CASSFPGGRTAYEQYF.

This clone has only one observation. The J gene is TRBJ2-1, the V gene TRBV27, with a weak D call TRBD1 (5 bases). Germline loops: CDR1 MNHEY, CDR2 SMNVEV (reference sequence). V lost 5 bases and J lost 6, with 20 bases in between. This CDR3 contains 16 residues. The CDR3 DNA reads TGTGCCAGCAGTGGGCAGGGTCCCCCATCCCTCAATGAGCAGTTCTTC. Translating gives CASSGQGPPSLNEQFF.

Here the CDR3 DNA reads TGTGCCAGCACCCGGACAGGGAATACTTACAATGAGCAGTTCTTC. This sequence encodes CASTRTGNTYNEQFF. The chain recombines TRBV28 with TRBJ2-1, with TRBD1 matching over 8 bases. The V gene end was trimmed by 7 bases and the J gene end by 4 bases; junction bases not matched to a gene: 9. Germline CDR1 and CDR2: MDHEN and SYDVKM. This CDR3 has 15 amino acids.

This clone was counted once. The chain recombines TRBV6-2 or TRBV6-3 with TRBJ2-7; weak D call: TRBD2 (5 bases). V was trimmed by 6 bases and J by 6 bases, leaving 12 bases between them. The CDR3 sequence is 12 residues long. From germline, CDR1 is MNHEY and CDR2 SVGEGT. CDR3 nucleotides: TGTGCCAGCAGCCTGACTAATTCCGAGCAGTACTTC. It translates to CASSLTNSEQYF.

The chain is built from TRBV18 and TRBJ2-1; 10 positions match TRBD1. Germline V gene lookup returns CDR1 KGHSH and CDR2 LQKENI. V lost 4 bases to trimming and J lost 0 bases; unmatched junction nucleotides: 18. CDR3 length: 21 amino acids. The CDR3 DNA sequence: TGTGCCAGCTCACTGTATGCCGGGACAGGGGACGAAGTTAGCTCCTACAATGAGCAGTTCTTC. Translation gives CASSLYAGTGDEVSSYNEQFF.